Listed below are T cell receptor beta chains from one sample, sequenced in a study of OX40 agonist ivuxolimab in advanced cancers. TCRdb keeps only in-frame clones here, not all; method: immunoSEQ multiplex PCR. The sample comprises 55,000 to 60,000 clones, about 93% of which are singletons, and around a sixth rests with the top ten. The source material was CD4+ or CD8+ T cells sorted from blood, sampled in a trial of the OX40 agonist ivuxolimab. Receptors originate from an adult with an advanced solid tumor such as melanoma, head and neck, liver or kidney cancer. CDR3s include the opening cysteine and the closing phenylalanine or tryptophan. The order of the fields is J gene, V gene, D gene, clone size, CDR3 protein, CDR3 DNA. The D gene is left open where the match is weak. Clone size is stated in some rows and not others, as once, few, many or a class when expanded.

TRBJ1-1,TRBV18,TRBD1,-,CASSPSGQLNTEAFF,TGTGCCAGCTCACCATCGGGACAGCTGAACACTGAAGCTTTCTTT
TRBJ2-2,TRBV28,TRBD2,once,CASRHRGTSGRADTGELFF,TGTGCCAGCAGACACCGCGGGACTAGCGGGAGGGCCGACACCGGGGAGCTGTTTTTT
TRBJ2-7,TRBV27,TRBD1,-,CASSLTGTASYEQYF,TGTGCCAGCAGTTTAACCGGGACAGCATCCTACGAGCAGTACTTC
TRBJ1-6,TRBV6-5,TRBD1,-,CASSFGTGESPLHF,TGTGCCAGCAGTTTTGGAACAGGGGAATCACCCCTCCACTTT
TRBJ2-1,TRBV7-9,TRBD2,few,CASSFRLAGGPSYNEQFF,TGTGCCAGCAGCTTCCGGCTAGCGGGAGGGCCTTCTTACAATGAGCAGTTCTTC
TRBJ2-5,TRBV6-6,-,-,CASRGAGERSPETQYF,TGTGCCAGTAGGGGCGCAGGTGAACGGAGTCCGGAGACCCAGTACTTC
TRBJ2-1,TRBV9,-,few,CASSVDFHNEQFF,TGTGCCAGCAGCGTAGATTTCCACAATGAGCAGTTCTTC
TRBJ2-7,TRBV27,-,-,CASTSPGTEPSWQYF,TGTGCCAGCACCTCACCCGGGACTGAGCCTTCTTGGCAGTACTTC
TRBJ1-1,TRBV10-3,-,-,CAISESGGGSEAFF,TGTGCCATCAGTGAGTCTGGAGGGGGGTCTGAAGCTTTCTTT
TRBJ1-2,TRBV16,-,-,CASSHFNRGGYTF,TGTGCCAGCAGCCATTTCAACCGAGGGGGCTACACCTTC
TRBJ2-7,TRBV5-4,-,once,CASSSGERLLYEQYF,TGTGCCAGCAGCTCAGGGGAGAGGTTGTTATACGAGCAGTACTTC
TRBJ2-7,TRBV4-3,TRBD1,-,CASSQDTGGPWEQYF,TGCGCCAGCAGCCAAGATACAGGGGGGCCTTGGGAGCAGTACTTC
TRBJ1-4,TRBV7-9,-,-,CASSSVNEKLFF,TGTGCCAGCAGCTCAGTGAATGAAAAACTGTTTTTT
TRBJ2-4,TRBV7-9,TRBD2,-,CASSLEAGFVSKNIQYF,TGTGCCAGCAGCTTAGAAGCGGGGTTCGTGTCCAAAAACATTCAGTACTTC
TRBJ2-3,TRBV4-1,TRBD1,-,CASSQVTGADTQYF,TGCGCCAGCAGCCAGGTAACAGGGGCAGATACGCAGTATTTT
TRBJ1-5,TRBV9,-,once,CASSVGGRYQPQHF,TGTGCCAGCAGCGTAGGCGGCCGCTATCAGCCCCAGCATTTT
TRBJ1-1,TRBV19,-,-,CASSMRSLYEAFF,TGTGCCAGTAGTATGAGGTCTCTCTATGAAGCTTTCTTT
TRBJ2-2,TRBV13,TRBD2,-,CASSVLGLAGTGELFF,TGTGCCAGCAGCGTGCTGGGACTAGCGGGAACCGGGGAGCTGTTTTTT
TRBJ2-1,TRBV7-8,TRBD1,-,CASSFQGQGYNEQFF,TGTGCCAGCAGCTTCCAGGGACAGGGTTACAATGAGCAGTTCTTC
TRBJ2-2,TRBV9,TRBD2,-,CASSVQRDKPTGELFF,TGTGCCAGCAGCGTCCAGCGGGATAAACCTACCGGGGAGCTGTTTTTT
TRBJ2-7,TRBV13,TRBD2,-,CASSQSGTPSWEQYF,TGTGCCAGCAGTCAAAGCGGGACCCCCTCCTGGGAGCAGTACTTC
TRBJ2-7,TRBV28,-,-,CASSNVREWGEQYF,TGTGCCAGCAGTAACGTCCGGGAGTGGGGCGAGCAGTACTTC
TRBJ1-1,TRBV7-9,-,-,CASSLEVKGDTEAFF,TGTGCCAGCAGCTTAGAAGTTAAGGGGGACACTGAAGCTTTCTTT
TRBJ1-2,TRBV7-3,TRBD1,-,CASSEDRGYGYTF,TGTGCCAGCAGCGAGGACAGGGGCTATGGCTACACCTTC
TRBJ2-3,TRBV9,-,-,CASTEGGLPTDTQYF,TGTGCCAGCACCGAGGGGGGGCTGCCCACAGATACGCAGTATTTT
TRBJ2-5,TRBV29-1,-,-,CSVESGTQYF,TGCAGCGTTGAATCGGGGACCCAGTACTTC
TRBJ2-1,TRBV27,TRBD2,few,CASSYGRAGEQFF,TGTGCCAGCAGTTACGGGAGGGCCGGTGAGCAGTTCTTC
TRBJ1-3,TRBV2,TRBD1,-,CAREGQSSGNTIYF,TGTGCCAGAGAGGGACAGAGCTCTGGAAACACCATATATTTT
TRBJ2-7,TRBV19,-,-,CASSPWGRPYEQYF,TGTGCCAGTAGTCCCTGGGGTAGGCCCTACGAGCAGTACTTC
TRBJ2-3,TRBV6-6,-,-,CASSYEGSLTDTQYF,TGTGCCAGCAGTTACGAGGGGTCCCTCACAGATACGCAGTATTTT
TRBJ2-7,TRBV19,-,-,CASSGRQGYEQYF,TGTGCCAGTAGTGGGCGCCAGGGCTACGAGCAGTACTTC
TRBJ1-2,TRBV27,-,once,CASSLFNLNYGYTF,TGTGCCAGCAGTTTATTTAATCTTAACTATGGCTACACCTTC
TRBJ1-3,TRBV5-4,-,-,CASSLEQGKISF,TGTGCCAGCAGCTTGGAGCAGGGAAAAATTTCTTTT
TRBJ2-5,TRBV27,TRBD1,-,CASTELVPGTGKSPTQETQYF,TGTGCCAGCACCGAGTTGGTGCCCGGGACAGGAAAATCCCCAACCCAAGAGACCCAGTACTTC
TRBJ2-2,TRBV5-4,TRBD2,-,CASSFGRAHGGELFF,TGTGCCAGCAGCTTCGGGAGGGCGCATGGCGGGGAGCTGTTTTTT
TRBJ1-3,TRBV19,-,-,CASSLQTQGITGNTIYF,TGTGCCAGTAGTCTACAGACACAGGGTATTACTGGAAACACCATATATTTT
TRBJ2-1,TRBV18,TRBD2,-,CASSPPLGLAQAYNEQFF,TGTGCCAGCTCACCACCGTTGGGACTAGCACAAGCCTACAATGAGCAGTTCTTC
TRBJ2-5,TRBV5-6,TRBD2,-,CASSFGTAGLAGEETQYF,TGTGCCAGCAGCTTCGGAACTGCGGGACTAGCGGGGGAAGAGACCCAGTACTTC
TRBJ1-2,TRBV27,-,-,CASWDGAHGYTF,TGTGCCAGTTGGGACGGGGCACATGGCTACACCTTC
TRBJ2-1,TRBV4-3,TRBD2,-,CASSRGLAGSSYNEQFF,TGCGCCAGCAGCCGTGGACTAGCGGGGAGCTCCTACAATGAGCAGTTCTTC
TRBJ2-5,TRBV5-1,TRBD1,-,CASRARTGGPETQYF,TGCGCCAGCAGAGCTAGGACAGGGGGCCCGGAGACCCAGTACTTC
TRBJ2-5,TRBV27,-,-,CASRTGGAGYQETQYF,TGTGCCAGCAGAACAGGTGGCGCAGGGTATCAAGAGACCCAGTACTTC
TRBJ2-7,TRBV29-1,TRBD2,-,CSVESPTSGRGDEQYF,TGCAGCGTTGAAAGCCCGACTAGCGGGAGAGGAGACGAGCAGTACTTC
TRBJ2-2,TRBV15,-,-,CATSSIAMNTGELFF,TGTGCCACCAGCAGTATTGCCATGAACACCGGGGAGCTGTTTTTT
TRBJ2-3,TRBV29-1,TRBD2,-,CSVEEEGGRLYPSTDTQYF,TGCAGCGTTGAAGAGGAGGGCGGGAGGCTCTATCCTAGCACAGATACGCAGTATTTT